These 5 T cell receptor beta chains were all obtained from the same sample, sequenced in a study of T cells in Graves' hyperthyroidism and ophthalmopathy. The TCR beta CDR3 regions underwent amplification using RNA transcripts as the source. First-round RT-PCR of the TCR CDR3 relied on the HTBI primer set. TCRdb re-derived calls from the multiplex PCR reads in MiXCR, one entry per CDR3 protein. The sample lists roughly 740,000 distinct CDR3 sequences; roughly 17% were seen once. The specimen was blood. The receptors stem from a man aged 18 to 35 with Graves' hyperthyroidism.

This clonotype was recorded many times. The CDR3 spells CSVEGDSGTEAFF. CDR3 coding DNA: TGCAGCGTTGAAGGTGACAGCGGAACTGAAGCTTTCTTT. V and J are TRBV29-1 and TRBJ1-1, with D maybe TRBD1 (5 bases). V was cut by 1 base and J by 5 bases, with 11 bases left in between. The length of the CDR3 is 13 residues. The germline CDR1 and CDR2 sequences are SQVTM and ANQGSEA.

This clonotype was detected only a few times. This sequence joins TRBV20-1 and TRBJ2-3, with 7 bases aligning to TRBD2. Unmatched junction bases numbered 11, after V lost 3 bases and J lost 5 bases. Germline-derived CDR1 and CDR2 are DFQATT and SNEGSKA (reference sequence). The CDR3 consists of 15 residues. The CDR3 protein is CSASGGAGRVDTQYF. Written as DNA, the CDR3 is TGCAGTGCTAGTGGAGGCGCAGGGAGGGTAGATACGCAGTATTTT.

The chain carries TRBV7-9 and TRBJ1-2, with D possibly TRBD1 on 5 matching bases. Germline CDR1 SEHNR, CDR2 FQNEAQ (reference sequence). V was clipped by 2 bases and J by 10 bases, with 11 bases between them. The CDR3 is 12 residues long. CDR3 in amino acids: CASSLPVGDYTF. Written as DNA, the CDR3 is TGTGCCAGCAGCTTACCCGTGGGGGACTACACCTTC. The full variable domain, rest sourced from reference TRBV7-9 and TRBJ1-2, is DTGVSQNPRHKITKRGQNVTFRCDPISEHNRLYWYRQTLGQGPEFLTYFQNEAQLEKSRLLSDRFSAERPKGSFSTLEIQRTEQGDSAMYLCASSLPVGDYTFGSGTRLTVV.

This clonotype came up many times. V is TRBV12-3 or TRBV12-4 and J is TRBJ1-1; D uncertain. Trimming took 5 bases from V and 5 from J, leaving 12 bases between them. The CDR3 sequence is 13 residues long. The CDR3 nucleotides are TGTGCCAGCAGTGGTTCTTGGGGAACTGAAGCTTTCTTT. Translating it yields CASSGSWGTEAFF.

This clonotype was seen more than once but under ten times. The rearrangement uses TRBV12-5 and TRBJ2-2; the D gene is possibly TRBD1 (5 bases). The CDR3 is made up of 12 amino acids. Per germline, CDR1 LGHNT and CDR2 FRNRAP. V was cut by 6 bases and J by 7 bases, with 9 bases left in between. The CDR3 loop is CASGQDSGELFF. The DNA for the CDR3 is TGTGCTAGTGGCCAAGACAGCGGGGAGCTGTTTTTT.